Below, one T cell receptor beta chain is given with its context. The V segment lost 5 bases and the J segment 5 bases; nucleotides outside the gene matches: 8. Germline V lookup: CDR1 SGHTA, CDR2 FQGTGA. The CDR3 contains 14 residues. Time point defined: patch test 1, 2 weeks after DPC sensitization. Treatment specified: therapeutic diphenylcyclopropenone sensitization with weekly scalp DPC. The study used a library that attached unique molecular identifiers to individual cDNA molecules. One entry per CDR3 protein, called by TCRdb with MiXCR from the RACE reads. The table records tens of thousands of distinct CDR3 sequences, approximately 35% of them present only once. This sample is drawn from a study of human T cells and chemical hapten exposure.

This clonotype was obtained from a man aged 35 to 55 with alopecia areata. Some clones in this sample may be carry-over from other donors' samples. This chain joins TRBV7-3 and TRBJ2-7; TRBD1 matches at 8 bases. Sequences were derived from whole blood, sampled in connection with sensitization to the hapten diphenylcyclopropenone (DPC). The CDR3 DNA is TGTGCCAGCAGCCCACAGGGGGAAGGGAACGAGCAGTACTTC. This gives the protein CASSPQGEGNEQYF.